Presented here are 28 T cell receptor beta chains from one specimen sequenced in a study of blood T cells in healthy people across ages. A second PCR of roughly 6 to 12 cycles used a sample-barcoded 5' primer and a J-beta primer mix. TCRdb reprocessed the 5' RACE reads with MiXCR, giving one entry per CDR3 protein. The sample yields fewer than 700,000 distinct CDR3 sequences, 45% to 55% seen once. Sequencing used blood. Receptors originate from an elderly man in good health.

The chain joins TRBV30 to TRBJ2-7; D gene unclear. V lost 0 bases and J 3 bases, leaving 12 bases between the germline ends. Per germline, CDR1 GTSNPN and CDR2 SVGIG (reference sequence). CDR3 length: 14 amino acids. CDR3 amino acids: CAWSVSAPGYEQYF. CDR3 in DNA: TGTGCCTGGAGTGTATCAGCCCCAGGCTACGAGCAGTACTTC.

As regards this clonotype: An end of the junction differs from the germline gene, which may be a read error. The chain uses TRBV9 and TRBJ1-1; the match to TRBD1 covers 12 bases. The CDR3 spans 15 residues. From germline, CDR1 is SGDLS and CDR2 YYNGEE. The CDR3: CASSFQPGQGAEAFF. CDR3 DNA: TGTGCCAGCAGCTTCCAACCGGGACAGGGGGCTGAGGCTTTCTTT.

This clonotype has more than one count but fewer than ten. Here the CDR3 reads CASSPDGAWGQPQHF. For the CDR3, the DNA is TGTGCCAGCAGTCCAGACGGGGCATGGGGTCAGCCCCAGCATTTT. The rearrangement uses TRBV7-2 and TRBJ1-5, with a weak D call TRBD1 (5 bases). This CDR3 comprises 15 residues. V was pared by 6 bases and J by 6 bases, with 18 bases between. The germline V gene has CDR1 SGHTA and CDR2 FQGNSA.

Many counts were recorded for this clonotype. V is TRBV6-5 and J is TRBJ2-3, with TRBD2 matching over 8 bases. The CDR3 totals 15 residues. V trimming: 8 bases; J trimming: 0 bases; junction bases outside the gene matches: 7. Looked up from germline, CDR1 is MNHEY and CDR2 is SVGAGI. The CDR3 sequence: CASGNSGTSTDTQYF. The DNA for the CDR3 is TGTGCCAGCGGTAATAGCGGGACTAGCACAGATACGCAGTATTTT.

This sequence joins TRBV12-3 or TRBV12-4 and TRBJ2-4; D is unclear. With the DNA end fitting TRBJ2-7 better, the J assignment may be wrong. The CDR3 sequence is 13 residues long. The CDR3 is CASRPGSTYEQYF. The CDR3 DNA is TGTGCCAGCAGGCCCGGGTCTACCTACGAGCAGTACTTC.

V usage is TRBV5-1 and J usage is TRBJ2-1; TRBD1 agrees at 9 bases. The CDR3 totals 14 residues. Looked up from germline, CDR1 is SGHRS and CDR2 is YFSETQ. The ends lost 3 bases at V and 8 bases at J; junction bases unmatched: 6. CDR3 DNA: TGCGCCAGCAGCTCTACACACAGGGGGCATGAGCAGTTCTTC. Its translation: CASSSTHRGHEQFF.

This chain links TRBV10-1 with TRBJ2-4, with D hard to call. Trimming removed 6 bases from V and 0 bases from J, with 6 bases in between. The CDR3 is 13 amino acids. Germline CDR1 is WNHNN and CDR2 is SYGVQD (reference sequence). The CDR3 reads CASRDLAKNIQYF. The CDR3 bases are TGCGCCAGCAGAGATCTAGCCAAAAACATTCAGTACTTC.

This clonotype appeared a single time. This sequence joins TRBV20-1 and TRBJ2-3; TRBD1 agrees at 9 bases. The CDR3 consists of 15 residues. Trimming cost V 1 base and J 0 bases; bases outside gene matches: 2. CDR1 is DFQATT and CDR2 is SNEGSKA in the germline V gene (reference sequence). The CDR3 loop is CSARGQGGSTDTQYF. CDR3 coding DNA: TGCAGTGCTAGAGGACAGGGGGGGAGCACAGATACGCAGTATTTT.

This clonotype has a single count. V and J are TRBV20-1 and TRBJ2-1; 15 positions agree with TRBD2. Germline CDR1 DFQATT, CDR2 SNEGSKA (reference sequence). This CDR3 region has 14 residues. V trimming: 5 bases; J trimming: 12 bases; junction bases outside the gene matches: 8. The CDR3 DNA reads TGCAGTGCTTTTCGGACTAGCGGGAGGGGGTGGCAGTTCTTC. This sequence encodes CSAFRTSGRGWQFF.

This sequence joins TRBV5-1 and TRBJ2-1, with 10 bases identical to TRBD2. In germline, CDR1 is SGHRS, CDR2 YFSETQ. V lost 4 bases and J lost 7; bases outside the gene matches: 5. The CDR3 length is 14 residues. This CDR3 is CASSPGLAQNEQFF. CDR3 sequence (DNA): TGCGCCAGCAGCCCGGGACTAGCGCAGAATGAGCAGTTCTTC.

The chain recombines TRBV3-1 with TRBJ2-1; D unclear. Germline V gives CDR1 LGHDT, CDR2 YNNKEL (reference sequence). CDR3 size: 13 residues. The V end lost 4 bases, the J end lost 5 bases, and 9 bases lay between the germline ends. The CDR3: CASSRVGDNEQFF. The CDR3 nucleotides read TGTGCCAGCAGCCGGGTTGGGGACAATGAGCAGTTCTTC.

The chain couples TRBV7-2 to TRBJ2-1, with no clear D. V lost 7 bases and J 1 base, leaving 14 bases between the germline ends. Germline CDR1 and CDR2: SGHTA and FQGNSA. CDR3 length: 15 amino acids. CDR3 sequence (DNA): TGTGCCAGCATTACGACGGTAGGGTCCTACAATGAGCAGTTCTTC. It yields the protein CASITTVGSYNEQFF.

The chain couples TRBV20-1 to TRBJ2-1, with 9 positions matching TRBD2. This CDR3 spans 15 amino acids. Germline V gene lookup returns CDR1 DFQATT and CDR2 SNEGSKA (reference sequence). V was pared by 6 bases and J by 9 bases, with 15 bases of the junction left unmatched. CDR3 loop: CSALSRASGMREQFF. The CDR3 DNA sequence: TGCAGTGCCCTTTCTCGGGCTAGCGGGATGCGTGAGCAGTTCTTC.

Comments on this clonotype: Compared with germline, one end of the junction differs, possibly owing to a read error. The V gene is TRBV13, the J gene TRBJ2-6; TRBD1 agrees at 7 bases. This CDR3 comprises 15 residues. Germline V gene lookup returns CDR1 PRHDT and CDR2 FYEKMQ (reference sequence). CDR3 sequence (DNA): TGTGCCAGCAGTTCGACAGGGCTTGGGGCCAACGTCATGACTTTC. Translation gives CASSSTGLGANVMTF.

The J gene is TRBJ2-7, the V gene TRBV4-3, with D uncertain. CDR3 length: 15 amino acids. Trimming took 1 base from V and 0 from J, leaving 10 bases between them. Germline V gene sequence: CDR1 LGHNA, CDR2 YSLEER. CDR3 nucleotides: TGCGCCAGCAGCCAAGTTTTCGGGTTCTCCTACGAGCAGTACTTC. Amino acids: CASSQVFGFSYEQYF.

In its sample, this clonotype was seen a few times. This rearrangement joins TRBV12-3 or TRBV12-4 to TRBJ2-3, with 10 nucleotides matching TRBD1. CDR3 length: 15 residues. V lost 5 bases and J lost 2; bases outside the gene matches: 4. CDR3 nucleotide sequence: TGTGCCAGCAGTCTTCGACAGGGGGCCACAGATACGCAGTATTTT. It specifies CASSLRQGATDTQYF.

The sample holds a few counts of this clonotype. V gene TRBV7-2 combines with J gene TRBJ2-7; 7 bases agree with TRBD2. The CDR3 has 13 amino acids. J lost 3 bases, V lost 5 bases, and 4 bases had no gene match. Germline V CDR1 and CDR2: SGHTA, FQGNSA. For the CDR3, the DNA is TGTGCCAGCAGCCGGGACTACAACTACGAGCAGTACTTC. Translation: CASSRDYNYEQYF.

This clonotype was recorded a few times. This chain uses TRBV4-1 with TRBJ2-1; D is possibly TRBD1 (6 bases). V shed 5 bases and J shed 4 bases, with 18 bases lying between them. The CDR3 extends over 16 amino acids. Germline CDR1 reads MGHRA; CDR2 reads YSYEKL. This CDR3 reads CASSTRSGDEYNEQFF. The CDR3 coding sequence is TGCGCCAGCAGCACCCGTTCAGGGGACGAATACAATGAGCAGTTCTTC.

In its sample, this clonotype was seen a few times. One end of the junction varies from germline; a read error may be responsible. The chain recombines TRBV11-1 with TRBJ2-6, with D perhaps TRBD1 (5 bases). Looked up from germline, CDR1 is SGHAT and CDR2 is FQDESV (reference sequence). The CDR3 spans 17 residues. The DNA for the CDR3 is TGTGCCAGCAGCCTCTCATCCGAAATCTCTGGGGCCAACGTCTTGACTTTC. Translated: CASSLSSEISGANVLTF.

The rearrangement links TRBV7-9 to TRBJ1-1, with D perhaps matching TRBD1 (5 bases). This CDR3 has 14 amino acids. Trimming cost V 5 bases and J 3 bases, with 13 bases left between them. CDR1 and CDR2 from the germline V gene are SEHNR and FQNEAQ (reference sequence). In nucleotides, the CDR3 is TGTGCCAGCAGCATCCCAGGGATTTACACTGAAGCTTTCTTT. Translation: CASSIPGIYTEAFF.

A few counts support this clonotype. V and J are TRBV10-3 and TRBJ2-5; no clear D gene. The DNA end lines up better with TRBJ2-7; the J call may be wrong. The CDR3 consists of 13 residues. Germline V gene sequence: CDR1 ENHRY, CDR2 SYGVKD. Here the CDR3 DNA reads TGTGCCATCAGTGGGATCCTGGAGAACGAGCAGTACTTC. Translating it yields CAISGILENEQYF.

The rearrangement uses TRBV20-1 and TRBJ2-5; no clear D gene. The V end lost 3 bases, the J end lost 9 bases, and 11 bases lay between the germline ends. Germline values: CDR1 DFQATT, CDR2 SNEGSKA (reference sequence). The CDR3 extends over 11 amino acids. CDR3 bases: TGCAGTGCTAGGGCCGGTTGGGCCCAGTACTTC. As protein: CSARAGWAQYF.

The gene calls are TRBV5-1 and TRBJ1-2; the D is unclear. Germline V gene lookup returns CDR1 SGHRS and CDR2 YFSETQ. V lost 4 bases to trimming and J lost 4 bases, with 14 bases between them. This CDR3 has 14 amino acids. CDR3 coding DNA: TGCGCCAGCAGCCCGGAGTCCTGGTCCTATGGCTACACCTTC. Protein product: CASSPESWSYGYTF.

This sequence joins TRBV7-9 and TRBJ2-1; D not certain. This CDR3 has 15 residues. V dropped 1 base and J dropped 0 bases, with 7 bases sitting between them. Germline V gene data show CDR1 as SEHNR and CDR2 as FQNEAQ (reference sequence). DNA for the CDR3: TGTGCCAGCAGCTTAGAACTAAGCTCCTACAATGAGCAGTTCTTC. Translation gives CASSLELSSYNEQFF.

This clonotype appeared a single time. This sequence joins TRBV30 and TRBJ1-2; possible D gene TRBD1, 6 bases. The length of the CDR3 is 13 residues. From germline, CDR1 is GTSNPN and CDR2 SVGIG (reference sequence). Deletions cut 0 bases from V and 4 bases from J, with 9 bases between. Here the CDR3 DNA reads TGTGCCTGGAGTGTCGGCAGGGGCTATGGCTACACCTTC. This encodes CAWSVGRGYGYTF. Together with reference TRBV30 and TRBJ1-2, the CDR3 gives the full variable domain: SQTIHQWPATLVQPVGSPLSLECTVEGTSNPNLYWYRQAAGRGLQLLFYSVGIGQISSEVPQNLSASRPQDRQFILSSKKLLLSDSGFYLCAWSVGRGYGYTFGSGTRLTVV.

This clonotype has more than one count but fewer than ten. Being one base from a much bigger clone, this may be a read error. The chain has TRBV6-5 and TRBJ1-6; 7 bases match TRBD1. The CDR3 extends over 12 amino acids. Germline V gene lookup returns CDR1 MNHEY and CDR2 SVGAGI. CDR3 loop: CASSVTGSPPHF. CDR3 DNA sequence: TGTGCCAGCAGTGTGACAGGGTCACCCCCCCACTTT.

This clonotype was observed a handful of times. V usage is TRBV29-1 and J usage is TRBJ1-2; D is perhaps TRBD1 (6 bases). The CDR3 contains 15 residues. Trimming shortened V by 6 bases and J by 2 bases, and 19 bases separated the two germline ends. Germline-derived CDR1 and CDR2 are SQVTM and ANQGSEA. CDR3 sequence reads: CSVAPLRGHNYGYTF. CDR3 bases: TGCAGCGTCGCCCCCCTTAGGGGACACAACTATGGCTACACCTTC.

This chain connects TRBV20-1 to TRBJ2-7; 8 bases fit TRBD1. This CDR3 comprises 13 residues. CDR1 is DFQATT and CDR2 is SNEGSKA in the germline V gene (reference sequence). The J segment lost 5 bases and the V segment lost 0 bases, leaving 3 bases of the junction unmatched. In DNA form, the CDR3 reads TGCAGTGCTAGAGATGCAGGGGGCAACGAGCAGTACTTC. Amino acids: CSARDAGGNEQYF.